This T cell receptor (beta chain) was recorded in a study of cytomegalovirus exposure and HLA in healthy donors. Study findings and constraints: The tendency of first-cohort TCR clusters to co-occur in the 120 or so validation repertoires was the finding of a later analysis. The study put roughly 160 TCR beta chains on its list as cytomegalovirus-associated.

Using immunoSEQ multiplex PCR, the repertoire was profiled, and TCRdb retains in-frame clones only, with some absent. This table has over 85,000 clones, 85% to 95% appearing once. There are 17 residues in the CDR3. Germline-derived CDR1 and CDR2 are PRHDT and FYEKMQ (reference sequence). Notes on this clone: Its antigen is undetermined.

V gene TRBV13 combines with J gene TRBJ2-5, with 10 bases matching TRBD2. The J call may be mistaken, given a closer DNA end match to TRBJ2-7. The receptor's source is a woman between 25 and 40 years old in good health and CMV-seropositive. The sequenced material came from PBMCs. CDR3 loop: CASSLRASGSSLYEQYF. The CDR3, as DNA: TGTGCCAGCAGCTTAAGGGCTAGCGGGAGTTCTCTGTACGAGCAGTACTTC.